Below, 21 T cell receptor beta chains from the same sample are listed, as sequenced in a study of chemoradiotherapy in HPV16-positive cancers. The data were produced by immunoSEQ multiplex PCR, yet TCRdb's version contains in-frame clones alone and is incomplete. Of a few thousand clones in the sample, 60% to 80% were seen once. Specimen collection occurred from a patient who underwent chemoradiotherapy. Receptor source: a human donor with HPV-associated anogenital cancer.

This chain joins TRBV7-9 and TRBJ2-3; the D is unclear. This CDR3 has 13 residues. Deletions cut 5 bases from V and 3 bases from J, with 9 bases between. Germline V CDR1 and CDR2: SEHNR, FQNEAQ (reference sequence). The CDR3 DNA sequence: TGTGCCAGCAGCCCGACGGAGACAGATACGCAGTATTTT. Translating it yields CASSPTETDTQYF.

The chain joins TRBV4-3 to TRBJ2-6, with TRBD1 identical over 8 bases. The J segment lost 4 bases and the V segment lost 4 bases, leaving 6 bases of the junction unmatched. CDR1 is LGHNA and CDR2 is YSLEER in the germline V gene. The CDR3 is 16 residues long. Here the CDR3 DNA reads TGCGCCAGCAGCCTCTCAGGGGGCCGAGGGGCCAACGTCCTGACTTTC. Its translation: CASSLSGGRGANVLTF.

The chain uses TRBV7-2 and TRBJ2-7, with 8 positions matching TRBD2. The V gene end was trimmed by 2 bases and the J gene end by 2 bases; junction bases not matched to a gene: 2. CDR3 size: 14 residues. Germline values: CDR1 SGHTA, CDR2 FQGNSA. CDR3 in amino acids: CASSLRGGPYEQYF. The CDR3, as DNA: TGTGCCAGCAGCTTACGGGGGGGCCCCTACGAGCAGTACTTC.

V is TRBV7-2 and J is TRBJ1-5; no clear D gene. From germline, CDR1 is SGHTA and CDR2 FQGNSA. Trimming took off 1 base at V and 4 bases at J, with 11 bases between the two ends. The CDR3 is made up of 15 amino acids. For the CDR3, the DNA is TGTGCCAGCAGCTTAGGGACCCGCGAGAATCAGCCCCAGCATTTT. As protein: CASSLGTRENQPQHF.

The chain couples TRBV7-9 to TRBJ1-2; D possibly corresponds to TRBD1 (5 bases). Germline values: CDR1 SEHNR, CDR2 FQNEAQ (reference sequence). Trimming took 6 bases from V and 2 from J, leaving 13 bases between them. The CDR3 spans 14 residues. CDR3 DNA: TGTGCCAGCAGTCGTTCTGAGGGGAACTATGGCTACACCTTC. It yields the protein CASSRSEGNYGYTF. The full variable domain, its missing parts supplied by reference TRBV7-9 and TRBJ1-2, is DTGVSQNPRHKITKRGQNVTFRCDPISEHNRLYWYRQTLGQGPEFLTYFQNEAQLEKSRLLSDRFSAERPKGSFSTLEIQRTEQGDSAMYLCASSRSEGNYGYTFGSGTRLTVV.

This clone was seen only a few times. V gene TRBV5-1 combines with J gene TRBJ2-7; weak D call: TRBD1 (5 bases). The CDR3 runs 15 residues. The germline gives CDR1 SGHRS, CDR2 YFSETQ. The ends were cut back, 0 bases at V and 1 base at J, with 11 bases in the middle. As DNA, the CDR3 is TGCGCCAGCAGCTTGGTTGCAGGGCCATCCTACGAGCAGTACTTC. Translated, it gives CASSLVAGPSYEQYF.

V is TRBV2 and J is TRBJ2-1; TRBD2 matches 13 bases. Per the germline V gene, CDR1 is SNHLY and CDR2 is FYNNEI. The V segment lost 6 bases and the J segment 5 bases; nucleotides outside the gene matches: 16. This CDR3 contains 19 residues. The CDR3 spells CASSPRGGPGLAGNNEQFF. For the CDR3, the DNA is TGTGCCAGCAGCCCAAGGGGGGGGCCGGGACTAGCGGGGAACAATGAGCAGTTCTTC.

This clone was found once. The chain combines TRBV9 with TRBJ2-1; 12 nucleotides agree with TRBD2. This CDR3 has 16 residues. The germline V gene has CDR1 SGDLS and CDR2 YYNGEE. Germline trimming cut 3 bases from V and 4 bases from J; bases unmatched to any gene: 5. The CDR3 DNA reads as TGTGCCAGCAGCGGACCTAGCGGGGGGGCTTACAATGAGCAGTTCTTC. Translated: CASSGPSGGAYNEQFF.

The chain has TRBV7-9 and TRBJ1-1; unclear D gene. V gave up 2 bases and J gave up 1 base, with 5 bases separating them. CDR1 is SEHNR, CDR2 FQNEAQ, per germline (reference sequence). The CDR3 is 13 amino acids. The CDR3 nucleotides are TGTGCCAGCAGCTTACAGGAGAACACTGAAGCTTTCTTT. Protein: CASSLQENTEAFF.

The chain is built from TRBV20-1 and TRBJ2-5; possibly TRBD2 for D (5 bases). The germline gives CDR1 DFQATT, CDR2 SNEGSKA (reference sequence). V was clipped by 6 bases and J by 7 bases, with 12 bases between them. The CDR3 contains 11 residues. The CDR3 region is CSAPDRGTQYF. Written as DNA, the CDR3 is TGCAGTGCGCCGGACCGGGGGACCCAGTACTTC.

The chain links TRBV6-1 to TRBJ1-5; D call uncertain. The CDR3 loop spans 18 amino acids. Per germline, CDR1 MNHNS and CDR2 SASEGT. Trimming removed 3 bases at V and 7 bases at J, with 25 bases between. The CDR3 loop is CASSDEFGLARFDQPQHF. The DNA of the CDR3 is TGTGCCAGCAGTGATGAATTTGGGCTCGCCCGGTTCGACCAGCCCCAGCATTTT.

The chain carries TRBV2 and TRBJ1-2; TRBD1 matches at 10 bases. The V gene end was trimmed by 6 bases and the J gene end by 3 bases; junction bases not matched to a gene: 4. Per the germline V gene, CDR1 is SNHLY and CDR2 is FYNNEI. The CDR3 is 14 residues long. The CDR3 sequence: CASRGQGMDYGYTF. The CDR3 DNA reads as TGTGCCAGCAGGGGACAGGGGATGGACTATGGCTACACCTTC.

This clone was recorded once. This sequence joins TRBV28 and TRBJ1-2; D perhaps matches TRBD1 (5 bases). V lost 4 bases and J lost 3, with 15 bases in between. The length of the CDR3 is 15 residues. The germline CDR1 and CDR2 sequences are MDHEN and SYDVKM. For the CDR3, the DNA is TGTGCCAGCAGTTCCACAGGTAGCGGGGACTATGGCTACACCTTC. Translation gives CASSSTGSGDYGYTF.

The V and J genes are TRBV7-6 and TRBJ2-1; 7 bases align to TRBD1. The CDR3 totals 14 residues. The V segment lost 5 bases and the J segment 2 bases; nucleotides outside the gene matches: 3. Germline V gives CDR1 SGHVS, CDR2 FNYEAQ. CDR3 in DNA: TGTGCCAGCAGCCCTGACAGGGCCTACAATGAGCAGTTCTTC. Protein: CASSPDRAYNEQFF.

The V call is TRBV2, the J call TRBJ2-1, with D possibly TRBD2 on 6 matching bases. The length of the CDR3 is 12 residues. Germline CDR1 and CDR2: SNHLY and FYNNEI. V was pared by 6 bases and J by 6 bases, with 9 bases between. In nucleotides, the CDR3 is TGTGCCAGCAGGTACGGGGGCAATGAGCAGTTCTTC. Protein sequence: CASRYGGNEQFF.

This clone was detected only a few times. The chain couples TRBV27 to TRBJ2-1, with D perhaps assigned TRBD1 or TRBD2 (6 bases each). The CDR3 is 13 residues long. The germline V and J ends were trimmed by 6 bases and 6 bases, with 12 bases remaining between them. Germline V gene data show CDR1 as MNHEY and CDR2 as SMNVEV (reference sequence). The DNA of the CDR3 is TGTGCCAGCAGAGGAGGGGGGAGCAATGAGCAGTTCTTC. Translation gives CASRGGGSNEQFF.

V and J are TRBV11-3 and TRBJ2-1; maybe TRBD2 (5 bases). Trimming pared 0 bases from V and 6 bases from J, leaving 15 bases between. The V gene's germline CDR1 is SGHNT and CDR2 YENEEA. This CDR3 spans 16 amino acids. CDR3 region: CASSLDRASRGNEQFF. The CDR3 bases are TGTGCCAGCAGCTTAGATAGGGCAAGTCGGGGCAATGAGCAGTTCTTC.

Only one count was recorded for this clone. CDR3 protein: CASREGPSNTEAFF. The DNA for the CDR3 is TGTGCCAGTAGGGAGGGGCCCTCGAACACTGAAGCTTTCTTT. The chain combines TRBV6-1 with TRBJ1-1, with D perhaps matching TRBD1 (5 bases). The CDR3 spans 14 residues. V lost 9 bases and J lost 1, with 15 bases in between. Germline CDR1 and CDR2: MNHNS and SASEGT.

This clone showed up just a few times. This chain links TRBV2 with TRBJ1-2, with TRBD1 matching 9 bases. The CDR3 has 13 residues. The junction had 5 bases not matched to a gene; V was cut back by 4 bases and J by 8 bases. CDR1 and CDR2 (germline): SNHLY, FYNNEI. CDR3 residues: CASSGGQGAGYTF. CDR3 sequence (DNA): TGTGCCAGCAGTGGGGGACAGGGCGCCGGCTACACCTTC.

This clone was observed a single time. The chain is built from TRBV2 and TRBJ2-1; D uncertain. This CDR3 is built from 10 residues. CDR1 is SNHLY, CDR2 FYNNEI, per germline. The V and J ends lost 6 bases and 15 bases respectively, with 12 bases between them. The CDR3 region has the DNA TGTGCCAGCAGGAACCTCCGACCGTTCTTC. Protein: CASRNLRPFF.

This chain uses TRBV27 with TRBJ2-1, with 7 bases matching TRBD1. CDR1 and CDR2 (germline): MNHEY, SMNVEV (reference sequence). The J segment lost 3 bases and the V segment lost 6 bases, leaving 11 bases of the junction unmatched. CDR3 length: 16 residues. The CDR3 is CASSPLGDRLYNEQFF. The CDR3 coding sequence is TGTGCCAGCAGCCCCTTGGGGGACAGACTCTACAATGAGCAGTTCTTC.